This is a list of T cell receptor beta chains from one sample in a study of Ad26.COV2.S vaccination and SARS-CoV-2 variants. Measured with immunoSEQ multiplex PCR; TCRdb has only the in-frame clones, and not every one. This sample has under 300,000 clones, with around 88% found just once. Sample: peripheral blood, taken in a trial of Ad26.COV2.S vaccine versus placebo. The receptors come from a person aged 18-60 years who received the Ad26.COV2.S COVID-19 vaccine or a placebo. Each CDR3 is given with its conserved first and last residue. D genes are given only for firm matches. Size is omitted from some rows. Given values are once, few, many or a class for expanded clones.

CDR3nt,CDR3aa,v_gene,j_gene,abundance,d_gene
TGTGCCAGCAGCTTATTACAGGGGGTCAATGAGCAGTTCTTC,CASSLLQGVNEQFF,TRBV11-3,TRBJ2-1,few,TRBD1
TGTGCCAGTAGTAACGTCGGGGGTAGCAATCAGCCCCAGCATTTT,CASSNVGGSNQPQHF,TRBV19,TRBJ1-5,few,.
TGTGCCAGCAGTTTATCCGGAGGTCAGCCCCAGCATTTT,CASSLSGGQPQHF,TRBV27,TRBJ1-5,.,.
TGTGCCAGCAGCTTAGCAGGGGTGGCCTACGAGCAGTACTTC,CASSLAGVAYEQYF,TRBV11-2,TRBJ2-7,.,.
TGTGCCAGTAGTATCCCCGGACAGGGAAGGAACTATGGCTACACCTTC,CASSIPGQGRNYGYTF,TRBV19,TRBJ1-2,.,TRBD1
TGTGCCAGCAGTTACTCTCCAACAGGGGGCCGGGGTGGCTACACCTTC,CASSYSPTGGRGGYTF,TRBV6-2/TRBV6-3,TRBJ1-2,.,TRBD1
TGTGCCAGCAGTTACCATGGGGGGGACACTGAAGCTTTCTTT,CASSYHGGDTEAFF,TRBV6-5,TRBJ1-1,.,.
TGTGCCAGCCGTTTAGGGGGGGGCTTGAACACTGAAGCTTTCTTT,CASRLGGGLNTEAFF,TRBV3-1/TRBV3-2,TRBJ1-1,.,.
TGTGCCAGCAGCTCCCACCCAGGGAGCTCCTACGAGCAGTACTTC,CASSSHPGSSYEQYF,TRBV7-3,TRBJ2-7,once,.
TGTGCCAGCATCGACCCCTCGGACAGGGGCACAGATACGCAGTATTTT,CASIDPSDRGTDTQYF,TRBV2,TRBJ2-3,.,TRBD1
TGTGCCAGCAGTCGGCTGGGTAACACTGAAGCTTTCTTT,CASSRLGNTEAFF,TRBV27,TRBJ1-1,.,.
TGTGCCAGCAGTTTTACAGGGGACACTGAAGCTTTCTTT,CASSFTGDTEAFF,TRBV6-5,TRBJ1-1,.,TRBD1
TGTGCCTGGAGTGAACACCTGGGGCAGCCCCAGCATTTT,CAWSEHLGQPQHF,TRBV30,TRBJ1-5,.,.
TGTGCCAGCAACCCTACGGGACAGCCCAAAAACATTCAGTACTTC,CASNPTGQPKNIQYF,TRBV6-5,TRBJ2-4,.,TRBD1
TGTGCCAGCAGCCAAGACTGGACAGGGAAAACTGATACGCAGTATTTT,CASSQDWTGKTDTQYF,TRBV3-1/TRBV3-2,TRBJ2-3,.,TRBD1
TGTGCCAGTAGCTCGGGAGGGAGGACAATGGGTGGCTACACCTTC,CASSSGGRTMGGYTF,TRBV19,TRBJ1-2,.,.
TGTGCCAGCAGCCCGTGGGGATCCTCCTACAATGAGCAGTTCTTC,CASSPWGSSYNEQFF,TRBV7-2,TRBJ2-1,.,.
TGTGCTAGTGGCATCGGACAGGGGAACACTGAAGCTTTCTTT,CASGIGQGNTEAFF,TRBV12-5,TRBJ1-1,.,TRBD1
TGTGCCAGCAGTTTGGTTTGGGGGGAAAAACTGTTTTTT,CASSLVWGEKLFF,TRBV27,TRBJ1-4,.,.
TGCGCCAGCAGCTTGGAACGGCCGGGGGCCAACGTCCTGACTTTC,CASSLERPGANVLTF,TRBV5-1,TRBJ2-6,.,.
TGTGCCAGCAGTGGGAAGGTCCGTTCCCTTTACGAGCAGTACTTC,CASSGKVRSLYEQYF,TRBV11-2,TRBJ2-7,.,.
TGTGCCAGCAGCTTAGTGGCTAGCATCTACGAGCAGTACTTC,CASSLVASIYEQYF,TRBV7-2,TRBJ2-7,.,.
TGTGCCAGCAGCTCGGACGGTAGCAATCAGCCCCAGCATTTT,CASSSDGSNQPQHF,TRBV2,TRBJ1-5,few,.
TGCGCCAGCAGCCGGCGGGCCGAAGGGCCCGGGGAGCTGTTTTTT,CASSRRAEGPGELFF,TRBV4-3,TRBJ2-2,.,.
TGTGCCAGTACGGCAGGAGGGGCAGATACGCAGTATTTT,CASTAGGADTQYF,TRBV19,TRBJ2-3,.,.
TGTGCCAGCAGTCACGGGACTATACCTGGGGCCAACGTCCTGACTTTC,CASSHGTIPGANVLTF,TRBV27,TRBJ2-6,.,TRBD2
TGCGCCAGCAGCGTTCATGAACAGGGAGTCGGCTACACCTTC,CASSVHEQGVGYTF,TRBV5-1,TRBJ1-2,.,.
TGTGCCAGCAGTGAACTAGCTCTTTCCTACAATGAGCAGTTCTTC,CASSELALSYNEQFF,TRBV2,TRBJ2-1,.,.
TGCGCCAGCAGCGGGCTGAGGGAAGGGCCCAATGAGCAGTTCTTC,CASSGLREGPNEQFF,TRBV10-2,TRBJ2-1,.,.
TGTGCCAGTAGGGGAACAGGGTCTGAAAAACTGTTTTTT,CASRGTGSEKLFF,TRBV19,TRBJ1-4,.,.
TGTGCCATCAGTGATAGAGGGCGGGACACAGATACGCAGTATTTT,CAISDRGRDTDTQYF,TRBV10-3,TRBJ2-3,.,.
TGTGCCAGCTCCACCCCGGACTTAGGGTCAGATACGCAGTATTTT,CASSTPDLGSDTQYF,TRBV27,TRBJ2-3,few,.
TGTGCCAGCAGTCCGGACTCGCTCAATGAGCAGTTCTTC,CASSPDSLNEQFF,TRBV6-2/TRBV6-3,TRBJ2-1,.,.
TGTGCCACCAGTGTAGGGGGACACAACTCCTATAATTCACCCCTCCACTTT,CATSVGGHNSYNSPLHF,TRBV24-1,TRBJ1-6,few,.
TGTGCCAGCTCATCTTCCCGGACAGGTGCGACCCAGTACTTC,CASSSSRTGATQYF,TRBV18,TRBJ2-5,.,TRBD1
TGCGCCAGCAGCTTGGGTGGGGATACGCAGTATTTT,CASSLGGDTQYF,TRBV5-1,TRBJ2-3,.,.
TGTTCCAGCAGGGATAATTCACCCCTCCACTTT,CSSRDNSPLHF,TRBV6-5,TRBJ1-6,.,.
TGTGCCAGCAGTCTTGACAGGGAGATCACCGGGGAGCTGTTTTTT,CASSLDREITGELFF,TRBV5-4,TRBJ2-2,few,TRBD1
TGTGCCACCAGCAGCAGACAGGGGGTAGGAAGCAATCAGCCCCAGCATTTT,CATSSRQGVGSNQPQHF,TRBV15,TRBJ1-5,.,TRBD1
TGTGCCAGCAGCTTATACGATCAAGGCGAGCAGTACTTC,CASSLYDQGEQYF,TRBV7-2,TRBJ2-7,.,.
TGTGCCTGGAGGCGGGGGGGGACCGGAAACACCATATATTTT,CAWRRGGTGNTIYF,TRBV30,TRBJ1-3,.,.
TGTGCCAGCAGTGCCAGGTACGGGACGGAGTCATCTGGGGCCAACGTCCTGACTTTC,CASSARYGTESSGANVLTF,TRBV2,TRBJ2-6,.,.
TGTGCCAGCAGCGTAAAAGCTGGACAGGGGGCGTATAGCTATGGCTACACCTTC,CASSVKAGQGAYSYGYTF,TRBV9,TRBJ1-2,.,TRBD1
TGTGCCAGCAGCTTAAAGTCGGGGGAGGGAGGCTATGGCTACACCTTC,CASSLKSGEGGYGYTF,TRBV7-9,TRBJ1-2,.,.
TGTGCCAGCAGCTTATATAACATCCCCAGTTACAATTCACCCCTCCACTTT,CASSLYNIPSYNSPLHF,TRBV7-2,TRBJ1-6,few,.
TGTGCCAGCAGCCAGGCGCACAGGGGAAGAGGGACTGAAGCTTTCTTT,CASSQAHRGRGTEAFF,TRBV3-1/TRBV3-2,TRBJ1-1,.,TRBD1
TGTGCCAGCTTTACGGACAGGGAGTACTACAATGAGCAGTTCTTC,CASFTDREYYNEQFF,TRBV7-9,TRBJ2-1,.,TRBD1
TGTGCCAGCAGCCCATCGGGAGGATTTAATCAGCCCCAGCATTTT,CASSPSGGFNQPQHF,TRBV6-5,TRBJ1-5,.,.
TGTGCCAGTAGTATATCCCAGGGCAATCAGCCCCAGCATTTT,CASSISQGNQPQHF,TRBV19,TRBJ1-5,.,.
TGTGCCAGCAGTTACACTGCAGGGGGCAATCAGCCCCAGCATTTT,CASSYTAGGNQPQHF,TRBV6-5,TRBJ1-5,.,.
TGTGCCAGTCTCGGGGACGGATACTACGAGCAGTACTTC,CASLGDGYYEQYF,TRBV25-1,TRBJ2-7,.,.
TGTGCCAGCAGCGTAGAAGGAACCTATAGCAATCAGCCCCAGCATTTT,CASSVEGTYSNQPQHF,TRBV9,TRBJ1-5,.,.
TGTGCCAGCAGCCAGCACCCCGGGTGGAGCTCCTACAATGAGCAGTTCTTC,CASSQHPGWSSYNEQFF,TRBV5-4,TRBJ2-1,.,.
TGTGCCAGCAGCCCGGGGACAGGCGGGAACACTGAAGCTTTCTTT,CASSPGTGGNTEAFF,TRBV7-9,TRBJ1-1,.,TRBD1
TGTGCTAGTGGCCCCTTGGGGGCAACAATCGAGCAGTTCTTC,CASGPLGATIEQFF,TRBV12-5,TRBJ2-1,.,.
TGTGCCAGCAGGCCCTACAGGGACTCCTACGAGCAGTACTTC,CASRPYRDSYEQYF,TRBV7-3,TRBJ2-7,.,.
TGTGCCAGTAGTACCAGGGTTTCTAATTCACCCCTCCACTTT,CASSTRVSNSPLHF,TRBV19,TRBJ1-6,.,.
TGTGCCAGCACATCCGGGAGCGGGAGTGTTGAGACCCAGTACTTC,CASTSGSGSVETQYF,TRBV7-9,TRBJ2-5,.,TRBD2